The 32 T cell receptor beta chains listed next were all sequenced from one sample in a study of T cells in localized non-small cell lung cancer. TCRdb keeps only in-frame clones here, not all; method: immunoSEQ multiplex PCR. Altogether 20,000 to 25,000 clones are present, approximately 90% being singletons, with the ten largest covering 6% to 8.5%. The sample consisted of peripheral blood, taken before any cancer treatment. These receptors all stem from a male donor older than 55 with stage I squamous cell lung carcinoma.

CDR3 region: CASSAREGPNTEAFF. The CDR3 DNA sequence: TGTGCCAGCAGCGCACGGGAGGGACCGAACACTGAAGCTTTCTTT. This rearrangement joins TRBV7-8 to TRBJ1-1; maybe TRBD1 (5 bases). Trimming removed 5 bases at V and 1 base at J, with 14 bases between. The CDR3 spans 15 residues. Germline V gene lookup returns CDR1 SGHVS and CDR2 FQNEAQ. Full variable domain (remainder filled in from reference TRBV7-8 and TRBJ1-1): GAGVSQSPRYKVAKRGQDVALRCDPISGHVSLFWYQQALGQGPEFLTYFQNEAQLDKSGLPSDRFFAERPEGSVSTLKIQRTQQEDSAVYLCASSAREGPNTEAFFGQGTRLTVV.

The chain is built from TRBV6-1 and TRBJ1-1; no clear D gene. CDR3 size: 14 residues. V was trimmed by 4 bases and J by 0 bases, leaving 9 bases between them. Germline CDR1 is MNHNS and CDR2 is SASEGT. The CDR3 region has the DNA TGTGCCAGCAGTGGCCCCGGGGTGAACACTGAAGCTTTCTTT. It specifies CASSGPGVNTEAFF.

This clone was detected once. The rearrangement joins TRBV19 to TRBJ2-6; no definite D call. V gave up 4 bases and J gave up 4 bases, with 11 bases separating them. The CDR3 is 15 residues long. Germline V gene sequence: CDR1 LNHDA, CDR2 SQIVND (reference sequence). CDR3 protein: CASSTGFIGANVLTF. The CDR3 DNA sequence: TGTGCCAGTAGTACCGGGTTCATCGGGGCCAACGTCCTGACTTTC.

This chain uses TRBV4-1 with TRBJ2-7; D possibly uses TRBD1 or TRBD2 (5 bases each). In germline, CDR1 is MGHRA, CDR2 YSYEKL. The V and J ends lost 3 bases and 2 bases respectively, with 11 bases between them. This CDR3 is built from 14 residues. In nucleotides, the CDR3 is TGCGCCAGCAGCCACCGGGACGGGACCTACGAGCAGTACTTC. Translating gives CASSHRDGTYEQYF.

The V call is TRBV9, the J call TRBJ1-4; TRBD1 matches 7 bases. Germline trimming cut 4 bases from V and 5 bases from J; bases unmatched to any gene: 8. CDR3 size: 15 residues. Germline-derived CDR1 and CDR2 are SGDLS and YYNGEE. CDR3 DNA: TGTGCCAGCAGCCTACAGGGGAACATCAATGAAAAACTGTTTTTT. This sequence encodes CASSLQGNINEKLFF.

This clone was seen only a few times. The chain is built from TRBV6-1 and TRBJ1-4, with D unclear. The germline gives CDR1 MNHNS, CDR2 SASEGT. The CDR3 contains 16 residues. The V end lost 0 bases, the J end lost 5 bases, and 13 bases lay between the germline ends. CDR3 amino acids: CASSEALVGKNEKLFF. In nucleotides, the CDR3 is TGTGCCAGCAGTGAAGCGTTGGTAGGGAAGAATGAAAAACTGTTTTTT.

The CDR3 loop reads CASSFKQVNQPQHF. Here the CDR3 DNA reads TGTGCCAGCAGCTTTAAGCAGGTTAATCAGCCCCAGCATTTT. The gene calls are TRBV5-6 and TRBJ1-5; no clear D gene. The CDR3 consists of 14 residues. V dropped 2 bases and J dropped 4 bases, with 10 bases sitting between them. Germline V gene lookup returns CDR1 SGHDT and CDR2 YYEEEE.

V usage is TRBV19 and J usage is TRBJ2-7; the D gene is possibly TRBD1 (5 bases). Trimming took 2 bases from V and 4 from J, leaving 15 bases between them. This CDR3 is 15 amino acids long. Germline CDR1 is LNHDA and CDR2 is SQIVND (reference sequence). CDR3 sequence: CASSIYPGLVYEQYF. CDR3 in DNA: TGTGCCAGTAGTATATATCCAGGGTTAGTTTACGAGCAGTACTTC.

The chain uses TRBV2 and TRBJ2-7; 11 nucleotides line up with TRBD1. Losses at the gene ends were 1 base for V and 4 bases for J; bases not matched to a gene: 3. The V gene's germline CDR1 is SNHLY and CDR2 FYNNEI. The CDR3 loop spans 15 amino acids. The chain's CDR3 is CASSEGTGGFYEQYF. The CDR3 DNA follows: TGTGCCAGCAGTGAAGGGACAGGGGGCTTTTACGAGCAGTACTTC. The full variable domain, rest sourced from reference TRBV2 and TRBJ2-7, is EPEVTQTPSHQVTQMGQEVILRCVPISNHLYFYWYRQILGQKVEFLVSFYNNEISEKSEIFDDQFSVERPDGSNFTLKIRSTKLEDSAMYFCASSEGTGGFYEQYFGPGTRLTVT.

The CDR3 DNA reads TGTGCCAGCAGCCCTTGGACAGGGGGAACTGAAGCTTTCTTT. Translated: CASSPWTGGTEAFF. The rearrangement joins TRBV9 to TRBJ1-1; 10 bases match TRBD1. V trimming: 4 bases; J trimming: 5 bases; junction bases outside the gene matches: 5. The CDR3 is made up of 14 amino acids. Per the germline V gene, CDR1 is SGDLS and CDR2 is YYNGEE.

This rearrangement joins TRBV6-1 to TRBJ1-2, with TRBD1 as a possible D gene (6 bases). Trimming left V 5 bases short and J 8 bases short, with 15 bases between. This CDR3 has 13 residues. The germline V gene has CDR1 MNHNS and CDR2 SASEGT. CDR3 DNA: TGTGCCAGCAGTTCCACAGGGCTTGGCGGCTACACCTTC. Translating gives CASSSTGLGGYTF.

This clone was detected once. This chain joins TRBV28 and TRBJ1-5, with D perhaps matching TRBD1 (5 bases). The germline gives CDR1 MDHEN, CDR2 SYDVKM. The CDR3 sequence is 20 residues long. Between the trimmed V and J ends, which lost 4 bases and 0 bases, there was a span of 25 bases. CDR3 in amino acids: CASSSTGDGFWVGSNQPQHF. In DNA, the CDR3 is TGTGCCAGCAGTTCAACTGGGGACGGCTTTTGGGTTGGTAGCAATCAGCCCCAGCATTTT.

The V and J genes are TRBV14 and TRBJ1-1, with a possible D match to TRBD1 (5 bases). Germline assignment: CDR1 SGHDN and CDR2 FVKESK. Trimming cost V 0 bases and J 1 base, with 12 bases left between them. The CDR3 extends over 16 amino acids. CDR3 sequence: CASSQDRARWNTEAFF. DNA of the CDR3: TGTGCCAGCAGCCAAGACAGGGCGCGTTGGAACACTGAAGCTTTCTTT.

This clone was counted only a few times. V usage is TRBV6-5 and J usage is TRBJ1-1; tentative D call: TRBD1 (5 bases). Germline CDR1 MNHEY, CDR2 SVGAGI. This CDR3 region has 13 residues. Trimming left V 7 bases short and J 3 bases short, with 12 bases between. The CDR3 DNA reads as TGTGCCAGCACCGTTCAAGGGGACACTGAAGCTTTCTTT. As protein: CASTVQGDTEAFF.

The chain has TRBV23-1 and TRBJ2-3; the D gene could be TRBD1 or TRBD2 (5 bases each). TRBV23-1 is placed among ORFs of uncertain function. The CDR3 is 17 amino acids. V was cut by 2 bases and J by 0 bases, with 15 bases left in between. The DNA for the CDR3 is TGCGCCAGCAGTCAAGTCTTAGGGACCCCTAGCACAGATACGCAGTATTTT. Translated: CASSQVLGTPSTDTQYF.

The V gene is TRBV4-2, the J gene TRBJ2-3; 11 bases fit TRBD2. This CDR3 spans 17 amino acids. Germline V gene sequence: CDR1 LGHNA, CDR2 YNFKEQ. The V segment lost 0 bases and the J segment 4 bases; nucleotides outside the gene matches: 6. The DNA for the CDR3 is TGTGCCAGCAGCCAAGATCCAGTTAGCGGGGGGGCAGATACGCAGTATTTT. Translated, it gives CASSQDPVSGGADTQYF.

The chain employs TRBV14 and TRBJ2-3, with TRBD1 matching over 10 bases. The CDR3 has 16 amino acids. Trimming removed 5 bases from V and 2 bases from J; junction bases left unmatched: 7. Germline V gene data show CDR1 as SGHDN and CDR2 as FVKESK. CDR3 loop: CASSDWGQGSTDTQYF. DNA of the CDR3: TGTGCCAGCAGCGACTGGGGACAGGGGTCCACAGATACGCAGTATTTT.

V usage is TRBV5-1 and J usage is TRBJ1-2; D is possibly TRBD1 (6 bases). The CDR3 has 13 amino acids. Per germline, CDR1 SGHRS and CDR2 YFSETQ. Deletions cut 4 bases from V and 4 bases from J, with 11 bases between. The CDR3 loop reads CASSQGPPYGYTF. In nucleotides, the CDR3 is TGCGCCAGCAGCCAGGGGCCCCCCTATGGCTACACCTTC.

V and J are TRBV7-2 and TRBJ1-5; D call uncertain. Germline V gives CDR1 SGHTA, CDR2 FQGNSA. Trimming cost V 5 bases and J 4 bases, with 9 bases left between them. The length of the CDR3 is 13 residues. DNA of the CDR3: TGTGCCAGCAGCCTTTCAAGGAATCAGCCCCAGCATTTT. Encoded protein: CASSLSRNQPQHF.

The chain couples TRBV12-5 to TRBJ2-5; the match to TRBD2 covers 9 bases. CDR1 and CDR2 (germline): LGHNT, FRNRAP. V was clipped by 6 bases and J by 1 base; unmatched bases: 3. The CDR3 is made up of 14 amino acids. The CDR3 is CASGPRGGQETQYF. In DNA form, the CDR3 reads TGTGCTAGTGGCCCGCGGGGGGGCCAAGAGACCCAGTACTTC. The variable domain in full, completed from reference TRBV12-5 and TRBJ2-5, reads DARVTQTPRHKVTEMGQEVTMRCQPILGHNTVFWYRQTMMQGLELLAYFRNRAPLDDSGMPKDRFSAEMPDATLATLKIQPSEPRDSAVYFCASGPRGGQETQYFGPGTRLLVL.

The V gene is TRBV11-2, the J gene TRBJ2-7, with D possibly TRBD1 on 5 matching bases. V was trimmed by 2 bases and J by 0 bases, leaving 11 bases between them. Germline V lookup: CDR1 SGHAT, CDR2 FQNNGV. This CDR3 region has 15 residues. The CDR3 protein is CASSLSDSFSYEQYF. CDR3 sequence (DNA): TGTGCCAGCAGCTTATCTGACAGTTTCTCCTACGAGCAGTACTTC.

CDR3: CASSPSGRSYNEQFF. The CDR3 DNA follows: TGTGCCAGCAGCCCCTCGGGACGGAGTTACAATGAGCAGTTCTTC. The V and J genes are TRBV6-1 and TRBJ2-1; D possibly uses TRBD1 or TRBD2 (5 bases each). This CDR3 has 15 amino acids. Trimming removed 6 bases from V and 4 bases from J, with 16 bases in between. Germline CDR1 MNHNS, CDR2 SASEGT.

V usage is TRBV2 and J usage is TRBJ2-5; D might be TRBD2 (5 bases). Germline V lookup: CDR1 SNHLY, CDR2 FYNNEI. The CDR3 spans 12 residues. V was cut by 6 bases and J by 4 bases, with 9 bases left in between. The CDR3 loop is CASSPSRETQYF. The DNA for the CDR3 is TGTGCCAGCAGCCCTAGCCGAGAGACCCAGTACTTC.

The chain joins TRBV4-2 to TRBJ2-2; D is unresolved. Trimming stripped 5 bases from V and 1 base from J, with 8 bases between. The V gene's germline CDR1 is LGHNA and CDR2 YNFKEQ. CDR3 length equals 14 residues. Written as DNA, the CDR3 is TGTGCCAGCAGCTTGGCACAGAACACCGGGGAGCTGTTTTTT. Protein product: CASSLAQNTGELFF.

V is TRBV4-1 and J is TRBJ1-1; D remains ambiguous. Trimming stripped 1 base from V and 0 bases from J, with 6 bases between. CDR3 length: 14 residues. Germline loops: CDR1 MGHRA, CDR2 YSYEKL. DNA for the CDR3: TGCGCCAGCAGCCAAGGGCAGTTGAACACTGAAGCTTTCTTT. This encodes CASSQGQLNTEAFF.

J is TRBJ1-5 and V is TRBV6-6; no definite D call. Germline CDR1 and CDR2: MNHNY and SVGAGI (reference sequence). The V end was cut by 6 bases, the J end by 6 bases, with 12 bases between. There are 13 residues in the CDR3. CDR3 bases: TGTGCCAGCAGAGGGTTCGGCGCTCAGCCCCAGCATTTT. Its translation: CASRGFGAQPQHF.

The chain recombines TRBV5-1 with TRBJ1-4; D gene ambiguous. V was clipped by 1 base and J by 6 bases, with 16 bases between them. CDR1 and CDR2 (germline): SGHRS, YFSETQ. This CDR3 region has 16 residues. The CDR3 spells CASSLSSPNTDEKLFF. In nucleotides, the CDR3 is TGCGCCAGCAGCTTGAGTTCCCCCAATACCGATGAAAAACTGTTTTTT.

This chain links TRBV18 with TRBJ1-6; weak D call: TRBD1 (5 bases). The ends were cut back, 4 bases at V and 7 bases at J, with 11 bases in the middle. Germline CDR1 is KGHSH and CDR2 is LQKENI. CDR3 length equals 14 residues. The CDR3 loop is CASSLARANSPLHF. DNA of the CDR3: TGTGCCAGCTCACTGGCCAGGGCCAATTCACCCCTCCACTTT.

This clone showed up just once. This sequence joins TRBV7-9 and TRBJ2-5; TRBD2 matches 8 bases. Trimming removed 1 base from V and 2 bases from J; junction bases left unmatched: 3. CDR1 and CDR2 from the germline V gene are SEHNR and FQNEAQ (reference sequence). This CDR3 contains 15 residues. The CDR3 is CASSLGSGEQETQYF. CDR3 coding DNA: TGTGCCAGCAGCTTAGGTAGCGGGGAACAAGAGACCCAGTACTTC.

The chain links TRBV4-1 to TRBJ2-5; 12 nucleotides align to TRBD2. V shed 0 bases and J 4 bases; nucleotides not matched to a gene: 15. The germline V gene has CDR1 MGHRA and CDR2 YSYEKL. This CDR3 has 20 residues. DNA of the CDR3: TGCGCCAGCAGCCAAGATATGGGCAGCGCACTAGCGGGGGGTAGAGAGACCCAGTACTTC. Encoded protein: CASSQDMGSALAGGRETQYF.

The chain uses TRBV5-5 and TRBJ2-7; D ambiguous. V shed 1 base and J shed 3 bases, with 11 bases lying between them. CDR3 length: 14 amino acids. In germline, CDR1 is SGHKS, CDR2 YYEKEE (reference sequence). The CDR3 is CASSLTLPIYEQYF. CDR3 nucleotide sequence: TGTGCCAGCAGCTTGACACTCCCGATCTACGAGCAGTACTTC.

The genes are TRBV29-1 and TRBJ2-2; 7 nucleotides agree with TRBD1. This CDR3 comprises 14 residues. The ends lost 5 bases at V and 3 bases at J; junction bases unmatched: 6. Germline-derived CDR1 and CDR2 are SQVTM and ANQGSEA. The CDR3 nucleotides read TGCAGCGTTTCGACAGGGATGTACACCGGGGAGCTGTTTTTT. This sequence encodes CSVSTGMYTGELFF.